This T cell receptor (beta chain) was sequenced in a study of blood T cell repertoires in COVID-19. The data were produced by immunoSEQ multiplex PCR, yet TCRdb's version contains in-frame clones alone and is incomplete. The sample lists around 120,000 clones; approximately 80% were seen once. The V and J ends lost 4 bases and 2 bases respectively, with 13 bases between them. CDR1 is SGDLS, CDR2 YYNGEE, per germline. This CDR3 comprises 15 residues. V usage is TRBV9 and J usage is TRBJ2-1, with D possibly being TRBD2 (5 bases). Sequences were obtained from peripheral blood. The sequence was collected from a human donor in a cohort sampled during active COVID-19. The CDR3 reads CASSPRAETYNEQFF. CDR3 DNA: TGTGCCAGCAGCCCCAGAGCGGAAACCTACAATGAGCAGTTCTTC.